The next 32 T cell receptor beta chains were all read from a single sample in a study of blood T cell repertoires in COVID-19. Data came from immunoSEQ multiplex PCR; TCRdb stores just in-frame clones and leaves some out. The table shows approximately 300,000 clones, with under 90% occurring only once. Sample: PBMCs or T cells enriched from blood (not recorded which). Every receptor here comes from a man aged 55-75 years who had recovered from COVID-19.

The table lists this clone with a count of one. CDR3 protein: CASSSFYDRPSSGNTIYF. The CDR3 coding sequence is TGTGCCAGCAGCTCATTCTACGACAGACCCAGCTCTGGAAACACCATATATTTT. The chain uses TRBV7-2 and TRBJ1-3; TRBD1 might be the D (5 bases). The CDR3 extends over 18 amino acids. CDR1 is SGHTA, CDR2 FQGNSA, per germline. V lost 4 bases to trimming and J lost 0 bases, with 19 bases between them. The whole variable domain, filled in from reference TRBV7-2 and TRBJ1-3, reads GAGVSQSPSNKVTEKGKDVELRCDPISGHTALYWYRQSLGQGLEFLIYFQGNSAPDKSGLPSDRFSAERTGGSVSTLTIQRTQQEDSAVYLCASSSFYDRPSSGNTIYFGEGSWLTVV.

V is TRBV20-1 and J is TRBJ2-7; 9 bases are a match to TRBD2. CDR3 length equals 14 residues. Losses at the gene ends were 3 bases for V and 0 bases for J; bases not matched to a gene: 3. In germline, CDR1 is DFQATT, CDR2 SNEGSKA (reference sequence). In DNA, the CDR3 is TGCAGTGCTAGTTATAGCGGGAGCTCCTACGAGCAGTACTTC. It encodes CSASYSGSSYEQYF.

This sequence joins TRBV5-1 and TRBJ2-7; weak D call: TRBD1 (5 bases). Germline lookup yields CDR1 SGHRS and CDR2 YFSETQ. This CDR3 comprises 15 residues. With 3 bases removed from V and 1 base from J, the gap between germline ends came to 14 bases. The CDR3 bases are TGCGCCAGCAGCTCCGCGCCTCAGGGTTCCTACGAGCAGTACTTC. Its translation: CASSSAPQGSYEQYF.

The DNA of the CDR3 is TGTGCCAGCAGCCAGGGGTCCGGAAACACCATATATTTT. It yields the protein CASSQGSGNTIYF. The gene calls are TRBV6-5 and TRBJ1-3, with D possibly being TRBD1 (6 bases). The CDR3 runs 13 residues. The ends were cut back, 6 bases at V and 4 bases at J, with 10 bases in the middle. The germline V gene encodes CDR1 MNHEY and CDR2 SVGAGI.

The rearrangement uses TRBV24-1 and TRBJ2-1; tentative D call: TRBD2 (6 bases). With 1 base removed from V and 3 bases from J, the gap between germline ends came to 18 bases. CDR1 KGHDR and CDR2 SFDVKD come from the germline V gene. This CDR3 is 18 amino acids long. This chain's CDR3 is CATSDFGGSGSIYNEQFF. The CDR3 nucleotides read TGTGCCACCAGTGATTTTGGAGGGTCTGGCAGCATCTACAATGAGCAGTTCTTC.

V and J are TRBV6-5 and TRBJ2-7; TRBD1 matches 8 bases. CDR1 and CDR2 from the germline V gene are MNHEY and SVGAGI. This CDR3 contains 14 residues. V lost 2 bases, J lost 5 bases, and 5 bases stayed unmatched. CDR3 bases: TGTGCCAGCAGTTACCTTGGACAGGGCCACGAGCAGTACTTC. This sequence encodes CASSYLGQGHEQYF.

In its sample, this clone was seen once. The chain joins TRBV9 to TRBJ2-1; TRBD2 matches at 13 bases. Unmatched junction bases numbered 10, after V lost 4 bases and J lost 12 bases. Per germline, CDR1 SGDLS and CDR2 YYNGEE. This CDR3 is 15 amino acids long. This CDR3 is CASSFGLAGDSVQFF. As DNA, the CDR3 is TGTGCCAGCAGCTTTGGACTAGCGGGAGACTCCGTGCAGTTCTTC.

The chain carries TRBV9 and TRBJ1-1, with D possibly TRBD1 on 6 matching bases. The CDR3 is 14 amino acids. CDR1 is SGDLS and CDR2 is YYNGEE in the germline V gene. The V and J ends lost 3 bases and 1 base respectively, with 10 bases between them. The CDR3 sequence is CASSAIGGNTEAFF. The CDR3 coding sequence is TGTGCCAGCAGCGCGATAGGGGGGAACACTGAAGCTTTCTTT.

The chain joins TRBV6-2 or TRBV6-3 to TRBJ2-7; 7 bases are shared with TRBD1. Germline-derived CDR1 and CDR2 are MNHEY and SVGEGT. The V and J ends lost 1 base and 5 bases, in that order; junction bases with no gene match: 5. The CDR3 extends over 14 amino acids. In DNA form, the CDR3 reads TGTGCCAGCAGTTACTTCGACAGGGACCACGAGCAGTACTTC. It encodes CASSYFDRDHEQYF.

The chain employs TRBV3-1 (or the pseudogene TRBV3-2) and TRBJ1-2, with TRBD1 as a possible D gene (6 bases). This CDR3 spans 15 amino acids. Germline V gene sequence: CDR1 LGHDT, CDR2 YNNKEL (reference sequence). The germline V and J ends were trimmed by 3 bases and 1 base, with 12 bases remaining between them. The CDR3 DNA reads TGTGCCAGCAGCCATACAGGGACGGTTAACTATGGCTACACCTTC. Protein product: CASSHTGTVNYGYTF.

The chain is built from TRBV3-1 (or the pseudogene TRBV3-2) and TRBJ2-2; TRBD1 matches 10 bases. V shed 1 base, J shed 5 bases, and the junction held 7 bases outside the gene matches. The CDR3 totals 17 residues. Germline CDR1 and CDR2: LGHDT and YNNKEL (reference sequence). The CDR3 region has the DNA TGTGCCAGCAGCCAAGGACAGGGACAGGGGTGGACCGGGGAGCTGTTTTTT. It encodes CASSQGQGQGWTGELFF.

The chain is built from TRBV29-1 and TRBJ2-3, with D unresolved. CDR1 and CDR2 from the germline V gene are SQVTM and ANQGSEA. This CDR3 region has 13 residues. The V gene lost 3 bases and the J gene lost 2 bases, with 9 bases spanning the gap. The CDR3 region is CSVDLRTTDTQYF. Written as DNA, the CDR3 is TGCAGCGTTGACCTGAGAACCACAGATACGCAGTATTTT.

This chain connects TRBV24-1 to TRBJ2-7; 8 bases line up with TRBD2. Germline CDR1 is KGHDR and CDR2 is SFDVKD. The CDR3 has 19 amino acids. V was clipped by 3 bases and J by 4 bases; unmatched bases: 19. This chain's CDR3 is CATSDPRGGAGGNPYEQYF. The CDR3 DNA reads as TGTGCCACCAGTGATCCGCGGGGAGGCGCGGGAGGCAACCCGTACGAGCAGTACTTC.

The chain has TRBV27 and TRBJ2-1, with D maybe TRBD2 (6 bases). V was trimmed by 2 bases and J by 7 bases, leaving 27 bases between them. This CDR3 is built from 19 residues. Germline V CDR1 and CDR2: MNHEY, SMNVEV (reference sequence). As DNA, the CDR3 is TGTGCCAGCAGTTTAGAAGGACTAACCGGGAGACTACTTAGGAATGAGCAGTTCTTC. Translation gives CASSLEGLTGRLLRNEQFF.

The rearrangement uses TRBV18 and TRBJ2-2, with 10 bases identical to TRBD1. The CDR3 length is 17 residues. The V gene end was trimmed by 6 bases and the J gene end by 5 bases; junction bases not matched to a gene: 12. Germline V gene data show CDR1 as KGHSH and CDR2 as LQKENI. CDR3 residues: CASSLIRDRGKTGELFF. DNA for the CDR3: TGTGCCAGCTCCCTCATCCGGGACAGGGGTAAGACCGGGGAGCTGTTTTTT.

The J gene is TRBJ1-1, the V gene TRBV7-2, with D hard to call. The germline gives CDR1 SGHTA, CDR2 FQGNSA. This CDR3 is built from 18 residues. V lost 1 base and J lost 1, with 19 bases in between. CDR3 sequence (DNA): TGTGCCAGCAGCTTAGAGAGGCCCAGTGAAGGCGCGAACACTGAAGCTTTCTTT. It encodes CASSLERPSEGANTEAFF.

As concerns this clone: The same CDR3 can be traced to other DNA sequences in this sample. The V call is TRBV29-1, the J call TRBJ1-1; D is possibly TRBD1 (6 bases). Germline CDR1 and CDR2: SQVTM and ANQGSEA. The ends were cut back, 6 bases at V and 2 bases at J, with 10 bases in the middle. The CDR3 is 12 residues long. Here the CDR3 reads CSVGRGNTEAFF. The CDR3 DNA is TGCAGCGTAGGCAGGGGAAACACTGAAGCTTTCTTT. The variable domain in full, completed from reference TRBV29-1 and TRBJ1-1, reads SAVISQKPSRDICQRGTSLTIQCQVDSQVTMMFWYRQQPGQSLTLIATANQGSEATYESGFVIDKFPISRPNLTFSTLTVSNMSPEDSSIYLCSVGRGNTEAFFGQGTRLTVV.

This chain uses TRBV3-1 (or the pseudogene TRBV3-2) with TRBJ2-7, with 8 bases identical to TRBD2. The CDR3 has 13 residues. V shed 4 bases, J shed 6 bases, and the junction held 5 bases outside the gene matches. The germline V gene encodes CDR1 LGHDT and CDR2 YNNKEL (reference sequence). CDR3: CASSPLAGFEQYF. In nucleotides, the CDR3 is TGTGCCAGCAGCCCCTTAGCGGGATTCGAGCAGTACTTC.

The chain uses TRBV6-5 and TRBJ2-2; D gene uncertain. The CDR3 spans 13 residues. The ends were cut back, 7 bases at V and 0 bases at J, with 6 bases in the middle. Germline V gene data show CDR1 as MNHEY and CDR2 as SVGAGI. The CDR3 DNA sequence: TGTGCCAGCAAGAGTTCGAACACCGGGGAGCTGTTTTTT. Its protein is CASKSSNTGELFF.

The chain carries TRBV19 and TRBJ2-1, with TRBD2 matching over 10 bases. V trimming: 3 bases; J trimming: 12 bases; junction bases outside the gene matches: 11. CDR3 length: 15 residues. The germline V gene encodes CDR1 LNHDA and CDR2 SQIVND (reference sequence). This chain's CDR3 is CASSIAGLASRTQFF. CDR3 DNA: TGTGCCAGTAGTATCGCGGGACTAGCGAGTCGGACGCAGTTCTTC.

The chain couples TRBV4-1 to TRBJ1-5; 12 nucleotides align to TRBD1. CDR1 is MGHRA and CDR2 is YSYEKL in the germline V gene. V lost 4 bases to trimming and J lost 6 bases; unmatched junction nucleotides: 4. This CDR3 region has 15 residues. CDR3 loop: CASSLGTGGFQPQHF. CDR3 nucleotide sequence: TGCGCCAGCAGCCTAGGGACAGGGGGCTTTCAGCCCCAGCATTTT.

The genes are TRBV5-6 and TRBJ2-3, with a tentative D call TRBD2 (6 bases). Germline values: CDR1 SGHDT, CDR2 YYEEEE. Trimming removed 6 bases at V and 5 bases at J, with 13 bases between. This CDR3 is 13 amino acids long. For the CDR3, the DNA is TGTGCCAGCACCCGGGAGAGGGGAGATACGCAGTATTTT. Translation: CASTRERGDTQYF.

The chain uses TRBV29-1 and TRBJ2-1; tentative D call: TRBD1 (6 bases). The CDR3 sequence is 11 residues long. V lost 6 bases, J lost 7 bases, and 10 bases lay in between. The germline V gene encodes CDR1 SQVTM and CDR2 ANQGSEA. The DNA of the CDR3 is TGCAGCGTCGTCAGGGGAAATGAGCAGTTCTTC. This gives the protein CSVVRGNEQFF.

In nucleotides, the CDR3 is TGCAGTGCTAGTCGGGCGGGAGGGACCTACAATGAGCAGTTCTTC. Translated, it gives CSASRAGGTYNEQFF. The chain employs TRBV20-1 and TRBJ2-1, with 9 bases identical to TRBD2. In germline, CDR1 is DFQATT, CDR2 SNEGSKA (reference sequence). The CDR3 sequence is 15 residues long. V lost 3 bases to trimming and J lost 2 bases; unmatched junction nucleotides: 5.

This chain links TRBV3-1 (or the pseudogene TRBV3-2) with TRBJ2-5, with TRBD2 matching 11 bases. This CDR3 has 17 residues. Germline V gives CDR1 LGHDT, CDR2 YNNKEL (reference sequence). Trimming took 5 bases from V and 3 from J; bases not matched to a gene: 11. This CDR3 reads CASSTPDGLAGKETQYF. In nucleotides, the CDR3 is TGTGCCAGCAGCACCCCGGACGGACTAGCGGGTAAAGAGACCCAGTACTTC.

The chain carries TRBV24-1 and TRBJ1-3, with a weak D call TRBD1 (5 bases). The V end was cut by 9 bases, the J end by 0 bases, with 11 bases between. The CDR3 has 14 amino acids. Germline CDR1 and CDR2: KGHDR and SFDVKD. In DNA form, the CDR3 reads TGTGCCACCCAGGACAACCGCTCTGGAAACACCATATATTTT. This encodes CATQDNRSGNTIYF.

The gene calls are TRBV6-1 and TRBJ1-2, with 10 bases aligning to TRBD1. The germline gives CDR1 MNHNS, CDR2 SASEGT. The CDR3 sequence is 16 residues long. V shed 0 bases, J shed 8 bases, and the junction held 9 bases outside the gene matches. The CDR3 region is CASSEALQGQGRGYTF. CDR3 bases: TGTGCCAGCAGTGAAGCGCTTCAGGGACAGGGGCGCGGCTACACCTTC.

V usage is TRBV4-2 and J usage is TRBJ1-1; tentative D call: TRBD1 (5 bases). CDR3 length: 15 amino acids. Between the trimmed V and J ends, which lost 0 bases and 5 bases, there was a span of 13 bases. CDR1 and CDR2 from the germline V gene are LGHNA and YNFKEQ. The chain's CDR3 is CASSQETGGRTEAFF. The CDR3 DNA reads as TGTGCCAGCAGCCAAGAAACCGGGGGTAGGACTGAAGCTTTCTTT.

This clone has just one count. The V and J genes are TRBV6-5 and TRBJ2-2, with 8 bases lining up with TRBD2. Per germline, CDR1 MNHEY and CDR2 SVGAGI. This CDR3 has 14 amino acids. Germline trimming cut 7 bases from V and 6 bases from J; bases unmatched to any gene: 7. CDR3 protein: CASISSGTPGELFF. The CDR3 DNA reads TGTGCCAGCATTAGTAGCGGGACCCCCGGGGAGCTGTTTTTT.

The chain joins TRBV9 to TRBJ2-2, with 12 bases identical to TRBD2. The CDR3 runs 18 residues. The ends lost 0 bases at V and 3 bases at J; junction bases unmatched: 6. The V gene's germline CDR1 is SGDLS and CDR2 YYNGEE. CDR3 sequence reads: CASSVGLAGGQDTGELFF. The CDR3 region has the DNA TGTGCCAGCAGCGTAGGGCTAGCGGGAGGGCAGGACACCGGGGAGCTGTTTTTT.

This rearrangement joins TRBV28 to TRBJ1-1, with 9 bases matching TRBD1. This CDR3 region has 15 residues. V was clipped by 4 bases and J by 4 bases; unmatched bases: 7. Germline loops: CDR1 MDHEN, CDR2 SYDVKM. CDR3 bases: TGTGCCAGCAGTTACCTGGGACAGGGTGGCACTGAAGCTTTCTTT. This sequence encodes CASSYLGQGGTEAFF.

The rearrangement uses TRBV18 and TRBJ1-1; D uncertain. The CDR3 runs to 13 residues. Germline V gene data show CDR1 as KGHSH and CDR2 as LQKENI. The V end lost 3 bases, the J end lost 0 bases, and 5 bases lay between the germline ends. Written as DNA, the CDR3 is TGTGCCAGCTCACCGCGATTGAACACTGAAGCTTTCTTT. This translates into CASSPRLNTEAFF.